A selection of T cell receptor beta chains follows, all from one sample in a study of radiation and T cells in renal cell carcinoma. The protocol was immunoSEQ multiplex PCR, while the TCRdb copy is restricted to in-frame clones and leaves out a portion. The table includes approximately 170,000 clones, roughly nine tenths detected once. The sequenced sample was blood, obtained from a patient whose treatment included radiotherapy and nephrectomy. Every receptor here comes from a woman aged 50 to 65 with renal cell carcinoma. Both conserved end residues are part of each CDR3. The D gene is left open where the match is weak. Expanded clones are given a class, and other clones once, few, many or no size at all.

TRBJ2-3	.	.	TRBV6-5	TGTGCCAGCAGTTACCAGGGACGCTTGGGCACAGATACGCAGTATTTT	CASSYQGRLGTDTQYF
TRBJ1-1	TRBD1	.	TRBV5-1	TGCGCCAGCAGCTTGCTGATTGGACAGGGGGGCGCTGAAGCTTTCTTT	CASSLLIGQGGAEAFF
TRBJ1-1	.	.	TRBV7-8	TGTGCCAGCAGCTTAGACAACGGGGGTCCATTGAACACTGAAGCTTTCTTT	CASSLDNGGPLNTEAFF
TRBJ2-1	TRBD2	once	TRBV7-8	TGTGCCAGCAGCTTAGGTCGAGGACTAGCGGGGGGGCAAGAGCAGTTCTTC	CASSLGRGLAGGQEQFF
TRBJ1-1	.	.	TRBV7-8	TGTGCCAGCAACCAAGACGGCAGGGGTAGCTCTTTCTTT	CASNQDGRGSSFF
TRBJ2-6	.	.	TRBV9	TGTGCCAGCAGCGTAGGGGGGTCTGGGGCCAACGTCCTGACTTTC	CASSVGGSGANVLTF
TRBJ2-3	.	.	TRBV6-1	TGTGCCAGCAGTGAAGTAGGCGGATCTAGCACAGATACGCAGTATTTT	CASSEVGGSSTDTQYF
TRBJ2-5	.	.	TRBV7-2	TGTGCCAGCAGCTTCGGATCCCTAGCGCCTCAAGAGACCCAGTACTTC	CASSFGSLAPQETQYF
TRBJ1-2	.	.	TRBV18	TGTGCCAGCTCACCCCAATCCGACACCCCTGGCTATGGCTACACCTTC	CASSPQSDTPGYGYTF
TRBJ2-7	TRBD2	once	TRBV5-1	TGCGCCAGCAGGGGGGAGGGTGACGAGCAGTACTTC	CASRGEGDEQYF
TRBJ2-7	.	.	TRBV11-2	TGTGCCAGCAGCTTTTTGCGCGGGAAAAGGGCATACGAGCAGTACTTC	CASSFLRGKRAYEQYF
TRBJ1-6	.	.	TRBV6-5	TGTGCCAGCAGTTATTCACAGCGTAATTCACCCCTCCACTTT	CASSYSQRNSPLHF
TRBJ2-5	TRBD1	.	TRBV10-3	TGTGCCATCAGTTTGGGACAGGGGGAGACCCAGTACTTC	CAISLGQGETQYF
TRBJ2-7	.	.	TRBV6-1	TGTGCCAGCACCATTAGGGGGAATTCCAACTACGAGCAGTACTTC	CASTIRGNSNYEQYF
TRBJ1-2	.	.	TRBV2	TGTGCCAGCAGCAAGGGGGGGTATGGCTACACCTTC	CASSKGGYGYTF
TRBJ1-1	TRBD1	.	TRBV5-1	TGCGCCAGCAGCTTGGGTCAGGGGGCCTTCATGAACACTGAAGCTTTCTTT	CASSLGQGAFMNTEAFF
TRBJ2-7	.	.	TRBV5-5	TGTGCCAGCAGCTTGGGAGGGATGGGCGAGCAGTACTTC	CASSLGGMGEQYF
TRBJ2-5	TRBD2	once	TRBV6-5	TGTGCCAGCAGGGGGACTAGTCAAGAGACCCAGTACTTC	CASRGTSQETQYF
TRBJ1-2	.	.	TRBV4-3	TGCGCCAGCAGCCAAGAGGGTGGGTCGGACGCCAACTATGGCTACACCTTC	CASSQEGGSDANYGYTF
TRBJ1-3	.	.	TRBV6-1	TGTGCCAGCGGGGTAGGAAACACCATATATTTT	CASGVGNTIYF
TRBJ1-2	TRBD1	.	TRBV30	TGTGCCTGGAAAAGGACAGGGGGGGATTTTGGCTACACCTTC	CAWKRTGGDFGYTF
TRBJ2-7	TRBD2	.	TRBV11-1	TGTGCCAGCAGCTTCGGGAGGTCTAGCTCCTACGAGCAGTACTTC	CASSFGRSSSYEQYF
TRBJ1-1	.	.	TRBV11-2	TGTGCCAGCAGCTTATATACGAACACTGAAGCTTTCTTT	CASSLYTNTEAFF
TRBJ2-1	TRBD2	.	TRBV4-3	TGCGCCAGCAGCCAATTAGCGGGGGGATCCTACAATGAGCAGTTCTTC	CASSQLAGGSYNEQFF
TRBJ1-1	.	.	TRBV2	TGTGCCAGCAATTCAGGGGTTTCGGGCACTGAAGCTTTCTTT	CASNSGVSGTEAFF
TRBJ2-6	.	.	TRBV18	TGTGCCAGCTCACCACCCGGCAGGGGTTCCTCTGGGGCCAACGTCCTGACTTTC	CASSPPGRGSSGANVLTF